The clone carrying this T cell receptor (beta chain) has only one observation. Its matching antigen is unknown. A minimum of one pre-ART and two post-ART PBMC samples existed for each donor. The data were taken from a study of long-term antiretroviral therapy in people with HIV. General study points: Controls exceeded HIV repertoires in CDR3 length range. Patients on ART gained diversity, which nonetheless stayed below transplant donor controls.

Germline CDR1 and CDR2: SGHTA and FQGTGA. There are 12 residues in the CDR3. V lost 5 bases and J 6 bases, leaving 7 bases between the germline ends. At the survey level, the v3.0 immunoSEQ assay was run. Clones were read by immunoSEQ multiplex PCR, and TCRdb kept only the in-frame ones, dropping some. The repertoire holds around 33,000 clones, with roughly four fifths as singletons. The sequence came from a man aged 18 to 29 with HIV. The starting material was unsorted PBMCs, obtained 0.3 years after starting antiretroviral therapy. The rearrangement joins TRBV7-3 to TRBJ2-2; possible D gene TRBD2, 6 bases. CDR3 protein: CASSRDSGELFF. In nucleotides, the CDR3 is TGTGCCAGCAGCAGGGACTCCGGGGAGCTGTTTTTT.